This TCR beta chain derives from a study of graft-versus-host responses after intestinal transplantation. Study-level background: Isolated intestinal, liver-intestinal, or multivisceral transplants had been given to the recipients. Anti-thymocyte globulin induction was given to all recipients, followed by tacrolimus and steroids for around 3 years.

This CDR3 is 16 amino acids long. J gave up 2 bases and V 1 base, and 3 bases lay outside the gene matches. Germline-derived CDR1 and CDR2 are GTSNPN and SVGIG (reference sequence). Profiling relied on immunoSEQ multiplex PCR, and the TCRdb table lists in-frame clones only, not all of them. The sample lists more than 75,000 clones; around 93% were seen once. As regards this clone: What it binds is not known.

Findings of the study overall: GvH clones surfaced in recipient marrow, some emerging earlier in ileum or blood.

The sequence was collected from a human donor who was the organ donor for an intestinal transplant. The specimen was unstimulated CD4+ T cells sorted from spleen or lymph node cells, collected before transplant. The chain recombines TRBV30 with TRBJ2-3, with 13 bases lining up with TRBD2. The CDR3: CAWSEGLAGYTDTQYF. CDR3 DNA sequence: TGTGCCTGGAGTGAGGGACTAGCGGGGTACACAGATACGCAGTATTTT.